This TCR beta chain was obtained from a study of identical twins. Study outcomes and limitations: Fewer insertions were carried by abundant cord blood beta clonotypes, but none was seen in memory repertoires.

This clonotype was seen ten or more times. Its target is not known. V gave up 0 bases and J gave up 8 bases, with 7 bases separating them. Germline CDR1 is SEHNR and CDR2 is FQNEAQ (reference sequence). This CDR3 spans 13 amino acids. TCRdb re-derived calls from the 5' RACE reads in MiXCR, one entry per CDR3 protein. The table lists some 500,000 distinct CDR3 sequences, 13% to 15% of them singletons. This sample was shared with a second study, whose subject was yellow fever vaccine responses in identical twins.

This sequence originates from a woman in her late teens or twenties in good health. Source material: CD4+ T cells sorted from blood. V and J are TRBV7-9 and TRBJ1-4; no reliable D call. DNA for the CDR3: TGTGCCAGCAGCTTAGCGTGGGCCGAAAAACTGTTTTTT. Translating gives CASSLAWAEKLFF.